A selection of T cell receptor beta chains follows, all from one sample in a study of T-cell reconstitution after alpha-beta-depleted transplantation in children. One entry per CDR3 protein results from TCRdb running MiXCR on the PCR reads. Altogether roughly 76,000 distinct CDR3 sequences are present, about a tenth being singletons, with the ten largest covering around 13%. Material: PBMCs, obtained before TCRalphabeta/CD19-depleted stem cell transplant. These receptor sequences come from a boy aged 5-17 years with acute myeloid leukemia, due to receive a stem cell transplant. The CDR3 runs from the conserved cysteine through the conserved F or W. The order of the fields is V gene, CDR3 length, CDR3 protein.

V: TRBV7-2; length: 13; CDR3: CASTSWASRGQFF
V: TRBV7-2; length: 14; CDR3: CASRPTSPGGEQFF
V: TRBV5-5; length: 17; CDR3: CASSLGRTRVGANVLTF
V: TRBV7-9; length: 13; CDR3: CASSGHRADTQYF
V: TRBV7-2; length: 13; CDR3: CASSFTSGGPQYF
V: TRBV4-2; length: 14; CDR3: CASSQGQEDTEAFF
V: TRBV7-9; length: 12; CDR3: CASKLAGYEQYF
V: TRBV18; length: 16; CDR3: CASSPFSPGPNQPQHF
V: TRBV21-1; length: 16; CDR3: CASSNRQGWGNQPQHF
V: TRBV3-1; length: 15; CDR3: CASSPISPQGGEAFF
V: TRBV29-1; length: 12; CDR3: CSVGHSGNTIYF
V: TRBV6-5; length: 16; CDR3: CASSYPGGSSYNEQFF
V: TRBV3-1; length: 14; CDR3: CASTERRNGGTLHF
V: TRBV7-2; length: 15; CDR3: CASSSQPTAGNTIYF
V: TRBV12-3/TRBV12-4; length: 13; CDR3: CASSLTVNTEAFF
V: TRBV7-9; length: 16; CDR3: CASSLEQMFGTDTQYF